This T cell receptor (beta chain) was sequenced for a study of chemoradiotherapy in HPV16-positive cancers. Study findings and constraints: Non-HPV-specific T cells did not expand in tumors during treatment, whereas candidate HPV-specific clones and E7-related motifs did. HPV-specific T cells were functionally defined from only two HPV16-positive patients. In HPV16-positive patients, HPV-responsive T-cell expansion tracked better recurrence-free survival.

Repertoires were sampled repeatedly during chemoradiotherapy. Regarding this clone: Its target is unknown.

The table came from immunoSEQ multiplex PCR; TCRdb's copy has only in-frame clones and leaves some out. The sample includes about 5,000 clones, around 79% of them seen just once. CDR1 and CDR2 (germline): MRHNA, SNTAGT. The CDR3 extends over 15 amino acids. Trimming took off 2 bases at V and 7 bases at J, with 12 bases between the two ends. The material sequenced was tumor tissue, taken from a patient who underwent chemoradiotherapy. The chain recombines TRBV6-4 with TRBJ1-6; D remains ambiguous. This TCR came from a human donor with HPV-associated anogenital cancer. The CDR3 DNA is TGTGCCAGCAGTGACAACCGGGATGGCAATTCACCCCTCCACTTT. Protein product: CASSDNRDGNSPLHF.